These 5 T cell receptor beta chains were all obtained from the same sample, sequenced in a study of control samples from healthy donors and cancer patients. Sequencing used immunoSEQ multiplex PCR; TCRdb keeps in-frame clones, though not all of them. The table shows 170,000 or so clones, with 90% to 95% occurring only once. The sequencing sample was made of blood. The receptors originated from a middle-aged woman in good health.

The chain couples TRBV7-9 to TRBJ1-5; 10 nucleotides agree with TRBD1. This CDR3 comprises 15 residues. The J segment lost 5 bases and the V segment lost 5 bases, leaving 6 bases of the junction unmatched. CDR1 and CDR2 (germline): SEHNR, FQNEAQ (reference sequence). The CDR3 spells CASSLGTGVYQPQHF. CDR3 coding DNA: TGTGCCAGCAGCCTCGGGACAGGGGTCTATCAGCCCCAGCATTTT.

This clone was recorded once. The chain employs TRBV4-3 and TRBJ1-3; 7 bases align to TRBD1. Germline values: CDR1 LGHNA, CDR2 YSLEER. The CDR3 consists of 17 residues. V lost 4 bases and J lost 0; bases outside the gene matches: 9. The CDR3 loop reads CASSPSPQGLSGNTIYF. CDR3 DNA sequence: TGCGCCAGCAGCCCGAGCCCACAGGGGCTCTCTGGAAACACCATATATTTT.

The gene calls are TRBV4-3 and TRBJ2-7; TRBD2 matches 12 bases. V trimming: 1 base; J trimming: 6 bases; junction bases outside the gene matches: 7. This CDR3 is 16 amino acids long. Germline CDR1 is LGHNA and CDR2 is YSLEER. The CDR3 DNA sequence: TGCGCCAGCAGCCAAGTGCTAGCGGGAGGGAGGTCCGAGCAGTACTTC. This sequence encodes CASSQVLAGGRSEQYF.

The V gene is TRBV18, the J gene TRBJ2-3; possible D gene TRBD1, 5 bases. Trimming took 0 bases from V and 0 from J, leaving 7 bases between them. The CDR3 is 15 residues long. CDR1 and CDR2 from the germline V gene are KGHSH and LQKENI. This chain's CDR3 is CASSPPGLSTDTQYF. The CDR3 DNA is TGTGCCAGCTCACCACCGGGGCTTAGCACAGATACGCAGTATTTT.

The V and J genes are TRBV10-3 and TRBJ2-7; 8 bases align to TRBD1. Germline V gene sequence: CDR1 ENHRY, CDR2 SYGVKD. The CDR3 has 15 amino acids. V lost 3 bases, J lost 2 bases, and 6 bases stayed unmatched. The CDR3 here is CAISDSGTGAYEQYF. Written as DNA, the CDR3 is TGTGCCATCAGTGATTCCGGGACAGGTGCCTACGAGCAGTACTTC.